Shown below are 15 T cell receptor beta chains from a single sample sequenced in a study of human T cells and chemical hapten exposure. TCRdb re-derived calls from the RACE reads in MiXCR, one entry per CDR3 protein. The table includes 80,000 to 100,000 distinct CDR3 sequences, 6% to 9% detected once. Time point of the sample: patch test 1, 2 weeks after DPC sensitization. Treatment specified: therapeutic diphenylcyclopropenone sensitization with weekly scalp DPC. Here the sequenced sample was whole blood, taken in connection with sensitization to the hapten diphenylcyclopropenone (DPC). Receptor source: a woman in her thirties with alopecia areata. Some clones in this sample may be carry-over from other donors' samples.

The chain combines TRBV20-1 with TRBJ1-1; D is uncertain. Trimming stripped 0 bases from V and 0 bases from J, with 8 bases between. CDR3 length: 14 residues. Germline CDR1 and CDR2: DFQATT and SNEGSKA (reference sequence). CDR3 in DNA: TGCAGTGCTAGAGATCGGGTCGTGAACACTGAAGCTTTCTTT. This encodes CSARDRVVNTEAFF.

This clonotype occurred many times. This CDR3 reads CASSLELTDTQYF. The CDR3 DNA reads TGTGCCAGCAGCTTGGAGTTGACAGATACGCAGTATTTT. V is TRBV7-2 and J is TRBJ2-3; D gene ambiguous. CDR1 SGHTA and CDR2 FQGNSA come from the germline V gene. The CDR3 contains 13 residues. V was cut by 3 bases and J by 3 bases, with 7 bases left in between.

This clonotype was picked up many times. The J gene is TRBJ2-3, the V gene TRBV20-1; D unresolved. The CDR3 is 14 residues long. The germline V and J ends were trimmed by 7 bases and 3 bases, with 17 bases remaining between them. The germline V gene encodes CDR1 DFQATT and CDR2 SNEGSKA (reference sequence). The CDR3 sequence is CSVCRARVTDTQYF. In nucleotides, the CDR3 is TGCAGTGTTTGCCGGGCCCGGGTGACAGATACGCAGTATTTT.

This clonotype occurred many times. This rearrangement joins TRBV27 to TRBJ1-5; D remains ambiguous. The CDR3 is 14 residues long. Germline assignment: CDR1 MNHEY and CDR2 SMNVEV (reference sequence). Deletions cut 3 bases from V and 0 bases from J, with 6 bases between. CDR3 bases: TGTGCCAGCAGTTTGCAGTATAGCAATCAGCCCCAGCATTTT. As protein: CASSLQYSNQPQHF.

This CDR3 reads CASSEVAGENQPQHF. The CDR3 bases are TGTGCCAGCAGTGAAGTAGCAGGGGAGAATCAGCCCCAGCATTTT. The gene calls are TRBV2 and TRBJ1-5; weak D call: TRBD1 (6 bases). The germline V gene has CDR1 SNHLY and CDR2 FYNNEI. Trimming took off 1 base at V and 4 bases at J, with 11 bases between the two ends. The CDR3 length is 15 residues.

DNA for the CDR3: TGTGCCAGCAGAGAGGGACAGGGTTTTAGAGGGGCCAACGTCCTGACTTTC. Residues: CASREGQGFRGANVLTF. The chain has TRBV12-3 or TRBV12-4 and TRBJ2-6; TRBD1 matches 9 bases. This CDR3 has 17 residues. V trimming: 6 bases; J trimming: 4 bases; junction bases outside the gene matches: 10.

Concerning this clonotype: This sequence may be a read error, since a much larger clone differs from it by one base. The chain couples TRBV7-2 to TRBJ1-4; 10 positions match TRBD1. Losses at the gene ends were 4 bases for V and 14 bases for J; bases not matched to a gene: 16. The germline V gene has CDR1 SGHTA and CDR2 FQGNSA. CDR3 length: 16 residues. Here the CDR3 reads CTSSSQSGTGVYELFF. The CDR3 DNA follows: TGTACCAGCAGCTCCCAATCCGGGACAGGGGTTTATGAGCTGTTTTTT.

V is TRBV7-9 and J is TRBJ1-1, with D hard to call. V shed 3 bases and J shed 1 base, with 12 bases lying between them. From germline, CDR1 is SEHNR and CDR2 FQNEAQ (reference sequence). This CDR3 contains 15 residues. The CDR3 DNA is TGTGCCAGCAGCTTCTGGGAGGGAAGGAACACTGAAGCTTTCTTT. It specifies CASSFWEGRNTEAFF. Supplemented by reference TRBV7-9 and TRBJ1-1, the full variable domain reads DTGVSQNPRHKITKRGQNVTFRCDPISEHNRLYWYRQTLGQGPEFLTYFQNEAQLEKSRLLSDRFSAERPKGSFSTLEIQRTEQGDSAMYLCASSFWEGRNTEAFFGQGTRLTVV.

With respect to this clonotype: A much larger clone sits a single nucleotide away, making a read error possible. Here the CDR3 omits its conserved ending phenylalanine or tryptophan, so a read error is the likely source. The chain employs TRBV3-1 and TRBJ1-1; 7 bases map to TRBD1. There are 13 residues in the CDR3. The J segment lost 6 bases and the V segment lost 0 bases, leaving 1 base of the junction unmatched. Germline CDR1 LGHDT, CDR2 YNNKEL (reference sequence). The CDR3 coding sequence is TGTGCCAGCAGCCAAGACAGGGGGGCTGAAGCTTTCCTT. This translates into CASSQDRGAEAFL.

This clonotype was picked up a small number of times. The CDR3 sequence is CASSLDSTEAFF. The DNA of the CDR3 is TGTGCCAGCAGCTTAGACAGCACTGAAGCTTTCTTT. V is TRBV7-9 and J is TRBJ1-1; D remains unclear. Trimming shortened V by 1 base and J by 4 bases, and 4 bases separated the two germline ends. The CDR3 contains 12 residues. Per germline, CDR1 SEHNR and CDR2 FQNEAQ (reference sequence).

This clonotype was counted between two and nine times. This chain links TRBV7-9 with TRBJ1-1, with D perhaps matching TRBD1 (6 bases). The CDR3 has 14 residues. CDR1 and CDR2 (germline): SEHNR, FQNEAQ (reference sequence). V lost 5 bases and J lost 4, with 14 bases in between. In nucleotides, the CDR3 is TGTGCCAGCAGCCTACAGGGCCCGGGCACTGAAGCTTTCTTT. It encodes CASSLQGPGTEAFF.

This chain connects TRBV5-5 to TRBJ1-4; perhaps TRBD1 as D (5 bases). The V gene's germline CDR1 is SGHKS and CDR2 YYEKEE (reference sequence). V was pared by 2 bases and J by 3 bases, with 14 bases between. There are 16 residues in the CDR3. The chain's CDR3 is CASSFPSGAPNEKLFF. CDR3 sequence (DNA): TGTGCCAGCAGCTTTCCAAGCGGGGCGCCTAATGAAAAACTGTTTTTT.

This clonotype was seen many times. The chain couples TRBV30 to TRBJ2-1; 12 nucleotides line up with TRBD2. Trimming cost V 1 base and J 2 bases; bases outside gene matches: 3. Germline loops: CDR1 GTSNPN, CDR2 SVGIG (reference sequence). The CDR3 has 16 amino acids. CDR3 loop: CAWSGASGGAYNEQFF. Written as DNA, the CDR3 is TGTGCCTGGAGTGGGGCTAGCGGGGGGGCCTACAATGAGCAGTTCTTC.

This chain uses TRBV6-1 with TRBJ2-7; TRBD2 matches at 11 bases. Trimming at V came to 7 bases and at J to 4 bases, leaving 12 bases not matched to a gene. Germline lookup yields CDR1 MNHNS and CDR2 SASEGT. The CDR3 totals 16 residues. The CDR3 loop is CASNRLTSGAAYEQYF. The CDR3 coding sequence is TGTGCCAGCAACCGATTGACTAGCGGGGCCGCATACGAGCAGTACTTC.

This clonotype was seen a handful of times. The J gene is TRBJ1-1, the V gene TRBV29-1; D ambiguous. V lost 4 bases and J 3 bases, leaving 6 bases between the germline ends. The CDR3 is 11 amino acids. The germline V gene has CDR1 SQVTM and CDR2 ANQGSEA. CDR3 sequence reads: CSVVSYTEAFF. CDR3 coding DNA: TGCAGCGTTGTATCGTACACTGAAGCTTTCTTT.